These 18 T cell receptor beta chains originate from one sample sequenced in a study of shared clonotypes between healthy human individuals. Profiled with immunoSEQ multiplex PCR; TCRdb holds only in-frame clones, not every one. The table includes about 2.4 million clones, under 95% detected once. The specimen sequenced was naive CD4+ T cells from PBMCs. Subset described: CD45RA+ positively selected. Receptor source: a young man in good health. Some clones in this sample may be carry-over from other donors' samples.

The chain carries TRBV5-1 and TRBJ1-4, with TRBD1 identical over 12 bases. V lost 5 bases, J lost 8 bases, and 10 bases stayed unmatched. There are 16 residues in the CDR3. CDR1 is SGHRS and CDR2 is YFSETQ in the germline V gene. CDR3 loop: CASSKGQGAGLEKLFF. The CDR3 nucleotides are TGCGCCAGCAGTAAGGGACAGGGGGCCGGATTAGAAAAACTGTTTTTT.

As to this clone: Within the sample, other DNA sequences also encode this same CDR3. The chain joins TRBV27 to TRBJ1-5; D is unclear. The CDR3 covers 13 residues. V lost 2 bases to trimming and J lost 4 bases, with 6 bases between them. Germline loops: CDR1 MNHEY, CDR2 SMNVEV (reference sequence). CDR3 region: CASSLVPNQPQHF. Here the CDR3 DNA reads TGTGCCAGCAGTTTAGTCCCGAATCAGCCCCAGCATTTT.

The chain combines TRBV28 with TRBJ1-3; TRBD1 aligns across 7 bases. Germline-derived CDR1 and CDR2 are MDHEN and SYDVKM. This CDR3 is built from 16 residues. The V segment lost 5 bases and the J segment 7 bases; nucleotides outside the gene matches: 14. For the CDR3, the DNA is TGTGCCAGCAGTACGACAGGGCCCCAAGCCTGGAACACCATATATTTT. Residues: CASSTTGPQAWNTIYF.

CDR3 sequence reads: CASTTGAFGNTIYF. CDR3 coding DNA: TGTGCCAGCACTACGGGGGCGTTTGGAAACACCATATATTTT. The genes are TRBV2 and TRBJ1-3, with D possibly matching TRBD1 (6 bases). Germline CDR1 is SNHLY and CDR2 is FYNNEI. CDR3 length: 14 amino acids. V was trimmed by 7 bases and J by 3 bases, leaving 13 bases between them.

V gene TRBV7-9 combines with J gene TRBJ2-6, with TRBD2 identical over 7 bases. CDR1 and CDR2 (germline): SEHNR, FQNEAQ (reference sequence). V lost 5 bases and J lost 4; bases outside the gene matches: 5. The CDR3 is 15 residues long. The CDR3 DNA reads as TGTGCCAGCAGCCCGCGGGAGAACGGGGCCAACGTCCTGACTTTC. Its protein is CASSPRENGANVLTF.

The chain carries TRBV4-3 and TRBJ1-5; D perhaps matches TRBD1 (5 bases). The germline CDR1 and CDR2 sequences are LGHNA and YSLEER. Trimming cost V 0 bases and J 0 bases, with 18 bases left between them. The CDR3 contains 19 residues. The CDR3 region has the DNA TGCGCCAGCAGCCAAGAGGGGGGGAGCGGATTTTATAGCAATCAGCCCCAGCATTTT. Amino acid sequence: CASSQEGGSGFYSNQPQHF.

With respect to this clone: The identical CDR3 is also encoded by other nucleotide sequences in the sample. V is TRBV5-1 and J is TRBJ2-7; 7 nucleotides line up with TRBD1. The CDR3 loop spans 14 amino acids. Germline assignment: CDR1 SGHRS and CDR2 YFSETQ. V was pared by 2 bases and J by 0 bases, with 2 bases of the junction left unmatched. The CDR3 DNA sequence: TGCGCCAGCAGCTTAGGACAGGCCTCCTACGAGCAGTACTTC. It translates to CASSLGQASYEQYF.

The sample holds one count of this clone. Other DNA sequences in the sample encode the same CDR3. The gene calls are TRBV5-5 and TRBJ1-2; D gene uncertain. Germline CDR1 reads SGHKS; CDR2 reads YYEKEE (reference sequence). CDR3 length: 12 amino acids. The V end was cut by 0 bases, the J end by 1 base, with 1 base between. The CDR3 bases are TGTGCCAGCAGCTTGGGTAACTATGGCTACACCTTC. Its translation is CASSLGNYGYTF.

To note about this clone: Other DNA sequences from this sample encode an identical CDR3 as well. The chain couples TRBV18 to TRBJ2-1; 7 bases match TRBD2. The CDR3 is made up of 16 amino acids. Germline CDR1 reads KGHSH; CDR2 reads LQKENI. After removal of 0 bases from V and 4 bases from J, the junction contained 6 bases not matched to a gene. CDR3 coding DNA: TGTGCCAGCTCACCACCTGGCCTAGCGGCTTACAATGAGCAGTTCTTC. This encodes CASSPPGLAAYNEQFF.

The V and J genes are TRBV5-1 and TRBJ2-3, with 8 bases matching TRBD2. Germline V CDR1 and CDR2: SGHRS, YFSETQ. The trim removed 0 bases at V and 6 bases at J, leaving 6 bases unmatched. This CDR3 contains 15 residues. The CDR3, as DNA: TGCGCCAGCAGCTTGGAGGTAGCGGGACGCGATACGCAGTATTTT. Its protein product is CASSLEVAGRDTQYF.

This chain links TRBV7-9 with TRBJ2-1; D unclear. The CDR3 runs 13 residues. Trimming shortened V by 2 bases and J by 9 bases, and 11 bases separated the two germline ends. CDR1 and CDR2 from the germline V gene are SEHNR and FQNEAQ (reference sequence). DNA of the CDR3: TGTGCCAGCAGCTTAATGGGCGATTCTGAGCAGTTCTTC. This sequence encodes CASSLMGDSEQFF.

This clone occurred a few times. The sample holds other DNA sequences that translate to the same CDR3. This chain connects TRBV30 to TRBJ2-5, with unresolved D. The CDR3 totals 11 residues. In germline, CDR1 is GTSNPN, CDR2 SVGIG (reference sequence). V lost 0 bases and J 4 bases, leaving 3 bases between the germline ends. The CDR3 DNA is TGTGCCTGGAGTGTTGGAGAGACCCAGTACTTC. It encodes CAWSVGETQYF.

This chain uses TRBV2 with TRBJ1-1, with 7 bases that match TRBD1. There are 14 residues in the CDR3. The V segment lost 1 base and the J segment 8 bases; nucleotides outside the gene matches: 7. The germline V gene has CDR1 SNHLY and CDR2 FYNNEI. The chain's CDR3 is CASSEVGGATEAFF. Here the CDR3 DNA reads TGTGCCAGCAGTGAAGTAGGGGGCGCAACAGAAGCTTTCTTT.

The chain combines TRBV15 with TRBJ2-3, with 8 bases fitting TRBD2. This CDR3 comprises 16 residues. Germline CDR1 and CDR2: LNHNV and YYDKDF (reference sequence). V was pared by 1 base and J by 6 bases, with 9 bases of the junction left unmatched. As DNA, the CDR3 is TGTGCCACCAGCAGAGTGAGTCTGGCTAGCGGGGATACGCAGTATTTT. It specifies CATSRVSLASGDTQYF.

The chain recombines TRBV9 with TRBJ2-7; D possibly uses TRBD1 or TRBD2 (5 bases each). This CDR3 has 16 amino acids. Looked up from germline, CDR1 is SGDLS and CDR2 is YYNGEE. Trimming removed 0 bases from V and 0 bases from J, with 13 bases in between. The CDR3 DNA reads TGTGCCAGCAGCGTAGCTCCGGGACCGAGCTCCTACGAGCAGTACTTC. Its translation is CASSVAPGPSSYEQYF.

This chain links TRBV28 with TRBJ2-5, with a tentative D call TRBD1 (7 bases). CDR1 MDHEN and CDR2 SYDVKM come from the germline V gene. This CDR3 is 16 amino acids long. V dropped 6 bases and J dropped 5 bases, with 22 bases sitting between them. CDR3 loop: CASRGRGAFQRETQYF. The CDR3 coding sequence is TGTGCCAGCAGGGGCAGGGGGGCCTTCCAAAGGGAGACCCAGTACTTC.

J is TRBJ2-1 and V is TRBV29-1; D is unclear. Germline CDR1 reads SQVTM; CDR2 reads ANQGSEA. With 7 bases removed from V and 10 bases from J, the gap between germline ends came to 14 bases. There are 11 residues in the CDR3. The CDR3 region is CSADRPTEQFF. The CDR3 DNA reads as TGCAGCGCCGACCGCCCCACAGAGCAGTTCTTC.

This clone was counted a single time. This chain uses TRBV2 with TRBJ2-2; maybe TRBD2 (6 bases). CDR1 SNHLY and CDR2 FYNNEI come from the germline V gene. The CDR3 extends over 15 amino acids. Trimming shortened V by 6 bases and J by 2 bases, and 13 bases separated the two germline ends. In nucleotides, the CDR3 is TGTGCCAGCAGGCCCGGGAGTCCAAACACCGGGGAGCTGTTTTTT. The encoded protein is CASRPGSPNTGELFF. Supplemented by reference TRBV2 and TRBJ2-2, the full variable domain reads EPEVTQTPSHQVTQMGQEVILRCVPISNHLYFYWYRQILGQKVEFLVSFYNNEISEKSEIFDDQFSVERPDGSNFTLKIRSTKLEDSAMYFCASRPGSPNTGELFFGEGSRLTVL.